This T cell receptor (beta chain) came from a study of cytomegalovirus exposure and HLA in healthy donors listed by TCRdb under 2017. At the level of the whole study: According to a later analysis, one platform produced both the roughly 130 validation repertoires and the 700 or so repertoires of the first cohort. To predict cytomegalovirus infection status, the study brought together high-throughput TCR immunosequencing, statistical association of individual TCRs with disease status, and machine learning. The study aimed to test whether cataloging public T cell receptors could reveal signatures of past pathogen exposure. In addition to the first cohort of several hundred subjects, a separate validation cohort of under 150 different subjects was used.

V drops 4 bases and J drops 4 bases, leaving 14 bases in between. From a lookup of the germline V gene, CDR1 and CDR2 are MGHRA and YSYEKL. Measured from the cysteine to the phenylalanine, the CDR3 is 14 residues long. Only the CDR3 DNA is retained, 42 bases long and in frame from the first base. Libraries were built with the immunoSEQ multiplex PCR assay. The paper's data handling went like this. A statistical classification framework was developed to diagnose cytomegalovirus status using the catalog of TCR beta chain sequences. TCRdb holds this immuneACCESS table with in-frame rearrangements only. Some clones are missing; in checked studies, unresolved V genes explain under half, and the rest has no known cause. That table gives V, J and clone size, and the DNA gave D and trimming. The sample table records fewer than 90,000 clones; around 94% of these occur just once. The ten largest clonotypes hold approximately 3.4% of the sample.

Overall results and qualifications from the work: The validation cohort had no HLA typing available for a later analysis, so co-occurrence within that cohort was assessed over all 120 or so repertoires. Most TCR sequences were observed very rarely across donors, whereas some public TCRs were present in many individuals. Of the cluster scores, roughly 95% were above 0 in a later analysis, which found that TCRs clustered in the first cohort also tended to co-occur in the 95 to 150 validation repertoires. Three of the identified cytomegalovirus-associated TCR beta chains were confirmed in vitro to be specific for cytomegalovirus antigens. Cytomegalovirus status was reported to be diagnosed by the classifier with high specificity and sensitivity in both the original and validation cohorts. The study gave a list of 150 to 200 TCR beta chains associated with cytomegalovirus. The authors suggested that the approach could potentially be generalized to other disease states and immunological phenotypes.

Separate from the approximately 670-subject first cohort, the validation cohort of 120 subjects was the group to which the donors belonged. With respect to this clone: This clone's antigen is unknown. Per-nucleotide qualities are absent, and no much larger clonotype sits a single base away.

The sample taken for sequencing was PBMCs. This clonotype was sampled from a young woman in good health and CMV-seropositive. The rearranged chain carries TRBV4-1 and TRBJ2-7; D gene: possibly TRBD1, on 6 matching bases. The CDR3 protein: CASSLRDKEYEQYF. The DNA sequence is TGCGCCAGCAGCCTCCGGGACAAAGAATACGAGCAGTACTTC.